A single sample is the source of the 10 T cell receptor beta chains below, sequenced in a study of blood T cell repertoires in COVID-19. Clones were read by immunoSEQ multiplex PCR, and TCRdb kept only the in-frame ones, dropping some. The repertoire holds approximately 240,000 clones, with less than 85% as singletons. The sequenced sample consisted of peripheral blood. The receptors stem from a woman aged 80 or older with active or convalescent COVID-19.

CDR3 in DNA: TGTGCTAGTGGTTTTCGGGACAATGAGCAGTTCTTC. Protein: CASGFRDNEQFF. The genes are TRBV12-5 and TRBJ2-1; D gene unclear. Trimming took off 3 bases at V and 5 bases at J, with 5 bases between the two ends. The CDR3 is 12 amino acids. Germline loops: CDR1 LGHNT, CDR2 FRNRAP. The variable domain in full, with the rest retrieved from reference TRBV12-5 and TRBJ2-1, is DARVTQTPRHKVTEMGQEVTMRCQPILGHNTVFWYRQTMMQGLELLAYFRNRAPLDDSGMPKDRFSAEMPDATLATLKIQPSEPRDSAVYFCASGFRDNEQFFGPGTRLTVL.

The chain carries TRBV12-3 or TRBV12-4 and TRBJ2-3; tentatively, D is TRBD1 (6 bases). V was clipped by 0 bases and J by 6 bases, with 7 bases between them. This CDR3 comprises 13 residues. CDR3 coding DNA: TGTGCCAGCAGTTTAGCAAGGGGGGATACGCAGTATTTT. This sequence encodes CASSLARGDTQYF.

This CDR3 is CASSPRGTVSSGNTIYF. For the CDR3, the DNA is TGTGCCAGCTCACCACGCGGGACGGTGAGCTCTGGAAACACCATATATTTT. The chain combines TRBV18 with TRBJ1-3; D possibly corresponds to TRBD1 (5 bases). In germline, CDR1 is KGHSH, CDR2 LQKENI. This CDR3 is built from 17 residues. V was cut by 1 base and J by 0 bases, with 13 bases left in between.

This chain uses TRBV7-9 with TRBJ1-6, with D maybe TRBD1 (5 bases). V lost 7 bases and J lost 0, with 13 bases in between. The CDR3 contains 16 residues. The germline CDR1 and CDR2 sequences are SEHNR and FQNEAQ (reference sequence). The CDR3 nucleotides are TGTGCCAGCATGGGGGGGGATAGCTCCTATAATTCACCCCTCCACTTT. Its translation: CASMGGDSSYNSPLHF. Using reference TRBV7-9 and TRBJ1-6 for the parts outside the CDR3, the full variable domain is DTGVSQNPRHKITKRGQNVTFRCDPISEHNRLYWYRQTLGQGPEFLTYFQNEAQLEKSRLLSDRFSAERPKGSFSTLEIQRTEQGDSAMYLCASMGGDSSYNSPLHFGNGTRLTVT.

The V gene is TRBV19, the J gene TRBJ2-3; D unresolved. Germline CDR1 LNHDA, CDR2 SQIVND (reference sequence). The CDR3 runs 13 residues. Deletions cut 3 bases from V and 6 bases from J, with 10 bases between. DNA for the CDR3: TGTGCCAGTAGTATGACGACTTCTGATACGCAGTATTTT. It translates to CASSMTTSDTQYF.

The genes are TRBV18 and TRBJ2-1; TRBD2 matches 9 bases. From germline, CDR1 is KGHSH and CDR2 LQKENI. The length of the CDR3 is 15 residues. J lost 7 bases, V lost 3 bases, and 7 bases had no gene match. Here the CDR3 DNA reads TGTGCCAGCTCACCGTCAGCGGGAGGTATGAATGAGCAGTTCTTC. This encodes CASSPSAGGMNEQFF.

There are a few counts of this clone. The chain couples TRBV28 to TRBJ2-1; weak D call: TRBD2 (6 bases). Trimming shortened V by 2 bases and J by 9 bases, and 11 bases separated the two germline ends. This CDR3 has 13 amino acids. Germline V CDR1 and CDR2: MDHEN, SYDVKM. The CDR3: CASSLGGQTEQFF. CDR3 sequence (DNA): TGTGCCAGCAGTTTAGGAGGGCAGACTGAGCAGTTCTTC.

This clone has at least ten counts. J is TRBJ2-1 and V is TRBV29-1, with 7 bases matching TRBD1. V was pared by 5 bases and J by 6 bases, with 10 bases of the junction left unmatched. The CDR3 loop spans 14 amino acids. CDR1 SQVTM and CDR2 ANQGSEA come from the germline V gene. This chain's CDR3 is CSVPRGTLGNEQFF. DNA of the CDR3: TGCAGCGTTCCCAGGGGGACCCTCGGCAATGAGCAGTTCTTC.

The chain has TRBV28 and TRBJ1-4; 7 bases map to TRBD1. Per germline, CDR1 MDHEN and CDR2 SYDVKM. The CDR3 length is 16 residues. Trimming removed 2 bases from V and 0 bases from J; junction bases left unmatched: 3. The CDR3 reads CASSLTGTATNEKLFF. For the CDR3, the DNA is TGTGCCAGCAGTTTAACAGGGACAGCAACTAATGAAAAACTGTTTTTT.

This chain links TRBV5-1 with TRBJ2-1, with TRBD2 identical over 11 bases. The CDR3 sequence is 18 residues long. V lost 4 bases and J lost 0; bases outside the gene matches: 9. Germline CDR1 reads SGHRS; CDR2 reads YFSETQ. The CDR3 spells CASSLGTSGLSSYNEQFF. The CDR3 DNA is TGCGCCAGCAGCCTCGGGACTAGCGGACTTAGCTCCTACAATGAGCAGTTCTTC.